This T cell receptor beta chain was profiled in a study of blood T cells in healthy people across ages. The germline V gene has CDR1 SGHVS and CDR2 FNYEAQ. V was shortened by 2 bases and J by 3 bases, with 10 bases between the two germline ends. This CDR3 spans 15 amino acids. This clonotype occurred many times. PCR was performed a second time for about 7 to 12 cycles using a sample-barcoded 5' primer and a J-beta primer mix. TCRdb itself ran the 5' RACE reads through MiXCR, one entry per CDR3 protein. The repertoire holds around 870,000 distinct CDR3 sequences, with 29% as singletons. Sequencing input: blood. This TCR was sampled from a woman of 80 years or more in good health. V and J are TRBV7-6 and TRBJ1-4; weak D call: TRBD1 (5 bases). The CDR3 DNA reads TGTGCCAGCAGCTTAACAGGATCGGCTAATGAAAAACTGTTTTTT. Translation gives CASSLTGSANEKLFF.